This is a list of T cell receptor beta chains from one sample in a study of Graves' ophthalmopathy and Graves' hyperthyroidism. TCRdb used MiXCR to reprocess the multiplex PCR reads, holding one entry per CDR3 protein. The sample holds a few hundred thousand distinct CDR3 sequences, about 17% seen once. The sequenced sample consisted of peripheral blood. These receptors were obtained from an adult woman with stable Graves' hyperthyroidism. Both conserved end residues are part of each CDR3.

TRBJ2-7	TRBV9	CASSVEASGIFYEQYF
TRBJ1-6	TRBV7-9	CASSLGSEYNSPLHF
TRBJ2-7	TRBV30	CAWTVGGGKYEQYF
TRBJ2-7	TRBV6-2/TRBV6-3	CASSLQGASEQYF
TRBJ1-5	TRBV27	CASSFIGTPNQPQHF
TRBJ2-3	TRBV11-1	CASSLGQIDTQYF
TRBJ2-7	TRBV20-1	CSARGQTGYEQYF
TRBJ1-1	TRBV28	CASSSPPRTERAFF
TRBJ2-2	TRBV24-1	CATRRGVTGELFF
TRBJ1-1	TRBV6-2/TRBV6-3	CASSYPPGYTEAFF
TRBJ2-3	TRBV7-3	CASSPSGFTDTQYF
TRBJ2-7	TRBV7-2	CVSSTPRSGYEQYF
TRBJ1-5	TRBV6-5	CASHSEGQTSQHF
TRBJ1-2	TRBV20-1	CSALVQGLDGYTF
TRBJ1-5	TRBV12-3/TRBV12-4	CASRPPGLFQPQHF
TRBJ2-5	TRBV28	CASSKRDAIKTQYF
TRBJ2-7	TRBV2	CASSVSAGPYEQYF
TRBJ1-1	TRBV6-1	CASTPPGNTEAFF
TRBJ1-1	TRBV27	CASSLSLVVKNTEAFF
TRBJ1-1	TRBV28	CASSLIGPNGAFF
TRBJ2-2	TRBV5-5	CASSWDRAGGELFF
TRBJ1-5	TRBV19	CASSLLYAFNQPQHF
TRBJ2-2	TRBV29-1	CSVTQGGTGELFF
TRBJ1-3	TRBV29-1	CSVVGADSGNTIYF
TRBJ2-7	TRBV10-2	CASTEDYVAYEQYF
TRBJ2-5	TRBV6-2/TRBV6-3	CASSPYETSGSARRGTQYF
TRBJ1-2	TRBV19	CASSDPVDGYTF